What follows is one T cell receptor beta chain and its context. Per the study methods: Amplification with reference gene primers provided the estimates of nucleated cell counts. The data were produced by immunoSEQ multiplex PCR, yet TCRdb's version contains in-frame clones alone and is incomplete. V and J calls and clone size follow that table, whereas D and trimming were derived from the DNA. The sample shows roughly 70,000 clones, approximately 80% of them seen only once. The CDR3 runs to 15 residues. Germline V gives CDR1 SGHNT, CDR2 YYREEE (reference sequence). With 4 bases clipped from V and 2 bases from J, the junction kept 5 bases outside the gene matches. The source of the sample is a study of blood T cell repertoires in COVID-19. The wider study: Material from acute and convalescent COVID-19 was sourced from the United States, Italy and Spain. PBMCs, B-cell-depleted T cells, or T cells were the source of the cDNA or gDNA that made up the material.

The receptor comes from an older man with COVID-19, enrolled during active disease. Sequenced input: peripheral blood. The rearrangement links TRBV5-4 to TRBJ2-7; 11 positions agree with TRBD1. The CDR3, as DNA: TGTGCCAGCAGCCCGGCGGGACAGGGGGCCTACGAGCAGTACTTC. Protein product: CASSPAGQGAYEQYF.